The 13 T cell receptor beta chains presented below share a single source sample, sequenced in a study of T cell responses to AZD1222 COVID-19 vaccine. Assay used: immunoSEQ multiplex PCR; TCRdb lists only in-frame clones, some missing. Altogether about 140,000 clones are present, roughly 90% being singletons, with the ten largest covering around 3.2%. This specimen consisted of peripheral blood, obtained on day 0 of AZD1222 vaccination. These receptors all stem from an adult in good health.

Comment on this clone: At one end, the junction sequence differs from germline, possibly due to a read error. The V and J genes are TRBV28 and TRBJ1-1, with unresolved D. From germline, CDR1 is MDHEN and CDR2 SYDVKM. The CDR3 extends over 18 amino acids. This CDR3 is CASTQLGQFGMGNPEAFF. The CDR3 DNA reads TGTGCCAGCACCCAGTTAGGCCAGTTCGGGATGGGGAACCCTGAAGCTTTCTTT.

The chain joins TRBV6-5 to TRBJ1-2; D may be TRBD1 (5 bases). Germline CDR1 MNHEY, CDR2 SVGAGI. Trimming cost V 6 bases and J 4 bases, with 12 bases left between them. This CDR3 has 13 amino acids. DNA for the CDR3: TGTGCCAGCAGCGACAGAGAGATCTATGGCTACACCTTC. It is translated as CASSDREIYGYTF.

This chain uses TRBV2 with TRBJ1-1; tentatively, D is TRBD1 (6 bases). The CDR3 sequence is 13 residues long. The germline CDR1 and CDR2 sequences are SNHLY and FYNNEI. The ends were cut back, 7 bases at V and 6 bases at J, with 15 bases in the middle. The CDR3 reads CASTTGGWAEAFF. The CDR3 DNA is TGTGCCAGCACCACCGGGGGCTGGGCTGAAGCTTTCTTT. Complete variable domain (other parts from reference TRBV2 and TRBJ1-1): EPEVTQTPSHQVTQMGQEVILRCVPISNHLYFYWYRQILGQKVEFLVSFYNNEISEKSEIFDDQFSVERPDGSNFTLKIRSTKLEDSAMYFCASTTGGWAEAFFGQGTRLTVV.

V and J are TRBV6-5 and TRBJ1-1; D remains unclear. Looked up from germline, CDR1 is MNHEY and CDR2 is SVGAGI. Trimming removed 0 bases at V and 0 bases at J, with 5 bases between. This CDR3 is 14 amino acids long. CDR3 loop: CASSYSGLNTEAFF. CDR3 nucleotide sequence: TGTGCCAGCAGTTACTCGGGATTGAACACTGAAGCTTTCTTT.

J is TRBJ2-7 and V is TRBV12-3 or TRBV12-4, with TRBD2 as a possible D gene (5 bases). This CDR3 has 12 residues. The germline V and J ends were trimmed by 6 bases and 2 bases, with 8 bases remaining between them. CDR3 in amino acids: CASRTGTYEQYF. Here the CDR3 DNA reads TGTGCCAGCAGAACGGGGACCTACGAGCAGTACTTC.

The chain joins TRBV7-9 to TRBJ1-5, with 7 positions matching TRBD1. V was pared by 2 bases and J by 4 bases, with 5 bases of the junction left unmatched. Germline lookup yields CDR1 SEHNR and CDR2 FQNEAQ (reference sequence). This CDR3 region has 15 residues. CDR3 protein: CASSLNQGGNQPQHF. CDR3 nucleotide sequence: TGTGCCAGCAGCTTAAACCAGGGGGGAAATCAGCCCCAGCATTTT.

This chain joins TRBV6-5 and TRBJ2-7, with 7 bases identical to TRBD2. The V and J ends lost 10 bases and 0 bases, in that order; junction bases with no gene match: 6. The CDR3 has 13 residues. The germline V gene encodes CDR1 MNHEY and CDR2 SVGAGI. The CDR3 spells CATIAGSSYEQYF. The CDR3 nucleotides read TGTGCCACCATAGCGGGTAGCTCCTACGAGCAGTACTTC.

The chain is built from TRBV7-3 and TRBJ2-3, with 7 bases identical to TRBD2. The V segment lost 7 bases and the J segment 4 bases; nucleotides outside the gene matches: 14. The germline CDR1 and CDR2 sequences are SGHTA and FQGTGA. CDR3 size: 16 residues. The CDR3 reads CASNLGAGEGPDTQYF. CDR3 DNA sequence: TGTGCCAGCAACCTAGGGGCGGGAGAGGGTCCAGATACGCAGTATTTT.

The chain uses TRBV5-1 and TRBJ2-7; possible D gene TRBD2, 5 bases. The CDR3 has 16 amino acids. V lost 2 bases, J lost 7 bases, and 22 bases lay in between. Germline CDR1 SGHRS, CDR2 YFSETQ. CDR3 residues: CASSLNRVASGGEQYF. DNA for the CDR3: TGCGCCAGCAGCTTAAACCGGGTGGCCAGCGGAGGAGAGCAGTACTTC. The complete variable domain, with remaining parts taken from reference TRBV5-1 and TRBJ2-7, reads KAGVTQTPRYLIKTRGQQVTLSCSPISGHRSVSWYQQTPGQGLQFLFEYFSETQRNKGNFPGRFSGRQFSNSRSEMNVSTLELGDSALYLCASSLNRVASGGEQYFGPGTRLTVT.

The genes are TRBV12-3 or TRBV12-4 and TRBJ2-7; TRBD1 is a possible D gene (5 bases). V was trimmed by 6 bases and J by 3 bases, leaving 9 bases between them. The CDR3 contains 12 residues. The CDR3 here is CASSVQDYEQYF. Written as DNA, the CDR3 is TGTGCCAGCAGCGTACAGGACTACGAGCAGTACTTC.

The gene calls are TRBV10-3 and TRBJ1-5, with 11 bases that match TRBD1. Germline V gene data show CDR1 as ENHRY and CDR2 as SYGVKD. The CDR3 runs to 14 residues. J gave up 6 bases and V 4 bases, and 2 bases lay outside the gene matches. The CDR3 is CAISGTGGSQPQHF. The CDR3 coding sequence is TGTGCCATCAGTGGGACAGGGGGCAGTCAGCCCCAGCATTTT.

The chain recombines TRBV6-5 with TRBJ2-7; D not certain. Germline V gene lookup returns CDR1 MNHEY and CDR2 SVGAGI. The ends were cut back, 5 bases at V and 6 bases at J, with 5 bases in the middle. CDR3 length: 10 amino acids. CDR3 amino acids: CASSLGEQYF. The CDR3 nucleotides are TGTGCCAGCAGTCTCGGCGAGCAGTACTTC.

The chain couples TRBV18 to TRBJ1-2; TRBD1 aligns across 10 bases. V shed 3 bases, J shed 8 bases, and the junction held 3 bases outside the gene matches. In germline, CDR1 is KGHSH, CDR2 LQKENI. This CDR3 has 13 amino acids. The CDR3 spells CASSPDRGRGYTF. The CDR3 DNA follows: TGTGCCAGCTCACCTGACAGGGGGCGAGGCTACACCTTC. Filled out from reference TRBV18 and TRBJ1-2, the complete variable domain reads NAGVMQNPRHLVRRRGQEARLRCSPMKGHSHVYWYRQLPEEGLKFMVYLQKENIIDESGMPKERFSAEFPKEGPSILRIQQVVRGDSAAYFCASSPDRGRGYTFGSGTRLTVV.